Below, 19 T cell receptor beta chains from the same sample are listed, as sequenced in a study of T cell responses to AZD1222 COVID-19 vaccine. TCRdb's copy holds only in-frame clones and misses some; the assay was immunoSEQ multiplex PCR. The sample lists about 200,000 clones; approximately 94% were seen once. The sample consisted of peripheral blood, taken 28 days after the second dose of the MenACWY control vaccine. These receptors originate from an adult who received the MenACWY meningococcal vaccine as a control.

The genes are TRBV13 and TRBJ1-6; D ambiguous. The CDR3 has 14 residues. CDR1 is PRHDT, CDR2 FYEKMQ, per germline (reference sequence). The V gene lost 1 base and the J gene lost 10 bases, with 11 bases spanning the gap. The DNA for the CDR3 is TGTGCCAGCAGCTTAGCCGGGGATCACTCACCCCTCCACTTT. Translating it yields CASSLAGDHSPLHF. Drawing the rest from reference TRBV13 and TRBJ1-6, the complete variable domain is AAGVIQSPRHLIKEKRETATLKCYPIPRHDTVYWYQQGPGQDPQFLISFYEKMQSDKGSIPDRFSAQQFSDYHSELNMSSLELGDSALYFCASSLAGDHSPLHFGNGTRLTVT.

This clone occurred once. This chain uses TRBV6-2 or TRBV6-3 with TRBJ2-7, with 9 bases aligning to TRBD1. After removal of 0 bases from V and 2 bases from J, the junction contained 11 bases not matched to a gene. This CDR3 contains 18 residues. CDR1 and CDR2 from the germline V gene are MNHEY and SVGEGT. CDR3 nucleotide sequence: TGTGCCAGCAGTTACTCGCCGGGACAGGGCGACGGGGCCTACGAGCAGTACTTC. Protein sequence: CASSYSPGQGDGAYEQYF.

The V and J genes are TRBV12-3 or TRBV12-4 and TRBJ1-1; no firm D call. V lost 7 bases, J lost 5 bases, and 11 bases lay in between. The CDR3 consists of 12 residues. CDR3 in amino acids: CASTSTSTEAFF. Written as DNA, the CDR3 is TGTGCCAGCACCTCCACCTCGACTGAAGCTTTCTTT.

The chain joins TRBV7-9 to TRBJ2-3; tentative D call: TRBD1 (6 bases). Germline V lookup: CDR1 SEHNR, CDR2 FQNEAQ (reference sequence). The CDR3 has 16 amino acids. Between the trimmed V and J ends, which lost 4 bases and 6 bases, there was a span of 20 bases. The CDR3 protein is CASSSRDIPPQDTQYF. The CDR3 bases are TGTGCCAGCAGCTCCCGGGACATCCCACCCCAGGATACGCAGTATTTT.

The chain employs TRBV14 and TRBJ2-2; possibly TRBD1 or TRBD2 for D (7 bases each). The V gene's germline CDR1 is SGHDN and CDR2 FVKESK. V was cut by 4 bases and J by 3 bases, with 18 bases left in between. There are 17 residues in the CDR3. CDR3 sequence reads: CASSPREGAFHTGELFF. CDR3 in DNA: TGTGCCAGCAGCCCGAGGGAGGGGGCTTTTCACACCGGGGAGCTGTTTTTT.

This rearrangement joins TRBV9 to TRBJ1-4, with a tentative D call TRBD1 (5 bases). With 4 bases removed from V and 11 bases from J, the gap between germline ends came to 12 bases. CDR1 is SGDLS and CDR2 is YYNGEE in the germline V gene. The CDR3 runs to 12 residues. The CDR3, as DNA: TGTGCCAGCAGCCTACTCGGGGGGAAACTGTTTTTT. This gives the protein CASSLLGGKLFF.

V and J are TRBV29-1 and TRBJ1-4; 7 nucleotides align to TRBD1. CDR3 length: 13 amino acids. CDR1 and CDR2 from the germline V gene are SQVTM and ANQGSEA. Unmatched junction bases numbered 6, after V lost 3 bases and J lost 8 bases. CDR3 bases: TGCAGCGTTGAGACAGGGCTGGGGGAAAAACTGTTTTTT. The encoded protein is CSVETGLGEKLFF.

The chain recombines TRBV19 with TRBJ2-1; no clear D gene. Germline CDR1 reads LNHDA; CDR2 reads SQIVND (reference sequence). V shed 2 bases and J shed 5 bases, with 13 bases lying between them. The CDR3 consists of 15 residues. The CDR3 region has the DNA TGTGCCAGTAGTATAAGTTCGGGTTCTCACAATGAGCAGTTCTTC. It codes for CASSISSGSHNEQFF.

The chain employs TRBV28 and TRBJ1-5; D not resolved. Trimming left V 6 bases short and J 1 base short, with 22 bases between. Germline V CDR1 and CDR2: MDHEN, SYDVKM. There are 18 residues in the CDR3. CDR3 in DNA: TGTGCCAGCAGCCCGGGCCCACTCGCCCCGGGGAGCAATCAGCCCCAGCATTTT. Translating it yields CASSPGPLAPGSNQPQHF.

This clone was seen a few times. The CDR3 spells CASSVAQGTEAFF. In DNA, the CDR3 is TGTGCCAGCAGCGTAGCACAGGGCACTGAAGCTTTCTTT. This chain connects TRBV9 to TRBJ1-1, with a tentative D call TRBD1 (6 bases). CDR3 size: 13 residues. Trimming stripped 0 bases from V and 4 bases from J, with 7 bases between. CDR1 and CDR2 from the germline V gene are SGDLS and YYNGEE.

The V gene is TRBV28, the J gene TRBJ2-3, with 7 bases fitting TRBD2. The CDR3 runs 15 residues. Germline V gives CDR1 MDHEN, CDR2 SYDVKM. Trimming at V came to 3 bases and at J to 3 bases, leaving 6 bases not matched to a gene. The CDR3 DNA is TGTGCCAGCAGTTTCGGCGGGAGTGGGACAGATACGCAGTATTTT. It encodes CASSFGGSGTDTQYF.

The J gene is TRBJ2-7, the V gene TRBV2; 11 bases are shared with TRBD2. Per the germline V gene, CDR1 is SNHLY and CDR2 is FYNNEI. The CDR3 sequence is 15 residues long. V shed 8 bases, J shed 3 bases, and the junction held 9 bases outside the gene matches. The CDR3 DNA reads TGTGCCAGCCGATTTCTAGCGGGAGGATTCTACGAGCAGTACTTC. Encoded protein: CASRFLAGGFYEQYF.

The V call is TRBV3-1 (or the pseudogene TRBV3-2), the J call TRBJ2-2; D is possibly TRBD1 or TRBD2 (5 bases each). V gave up 7 bases and J gave up 2 bases, with 14 bases separating them. The germline V gene has CDR1 LGHDT and CDR2 YNNKEL (reference sequence). This CDR3 is 15 amino acids long. The CDR3 nucleotides read TGTGCCAGCACCCCCCCGGGGCCCAACACCGGGGAGCTGTTTTTT. Translation gives CASTPPGPNTGELFF.

The rearrangement uses TRBV9 and TRBJ2-7, with TRBD2 as a possible D gene (6 bases). Germline V gene data show CDR1 as SGDLS and CDR2 as YYNGEE. The CDR3 covers 12 residues. Trimming cost V 4 bases and J 4 bases, with 9 bases left between them. The CDR3 spells CASSPGEYEQYF. In DNA form, the CDR3 reads TGTGCCAGCAGCCCGGGGGAGTACGAGCAGTACTTC. The full variable domain, rest sourced from reference TRBV9 and TRBJ2-7, is DSGVTQTPKHLITATGQRVTLRCSPRSGDLSVYWYQQSLDQGLQFLIQYYNGEERAKGNILERFSAQQFPDLHSELNLSSLELGDSALYFCASSPGEYEQYFGPGTRLTVT.

The V call is TRBV12-3 or TRBV12-4, the J call TRBJ2-1; D is undetermined. Trimming cost V 3 bases and J 10 bases, with 10 bases left between them. The CDR3 length is 12 residues. The CDR3 coding sequence is TGTGCCAGCAGTTTGAGCCCCCCAGAGCAGTTCTTC. Translated, it gives CASSLSPPEQFF.

About this clone itself: The same CDR3 arises from other DNA sequences in this sample as well. This chain links TRBV29-1 with TRBJ2-3; the D is unclear. V was trimmed by 5 bases and J by 4 bases, leaving 4 bases between them. Germline loops: CDR1 SQVTM, CDR2 ANQGSEA. This CDR3 has 10 amino acids. The CDR3 coding sequence is TGCAGCGTTAGGGCAGATACGCAGTATTTT. As protein: CSVRADTQYF.

This rearrangement joins TRBV6-2 or TRBV6-3 to TRBJ2-1; D perhaps matches TRBD2 (6 bases). This CDR3 spans 16 amino acids. The germline gives CDR1 MNHEY, CDR2 SVGEGT. V was clipped by 4 bases and J by 4 bases, with 17 bases between them. The CDR3 loop reads CASSWDGASAYNEQFF. The DNA of the CDR3 is TGTGCCAGCAGTTGGGATGGGGCTAGCGCTTACAATGAGCAGTTCTTC.

This rearrangement joins TRBV7-3 to TRBJ2-7; D could derive from TRBD1 or TRBD2 (5 bases each). CDR3 length: 15 amino acids. V was trimmed by 5 bases and J by 3 bases, leaving 17 bases between them. Per germline, CDR1 SGHTA and CDR2 FQGTGA. For the CDR3, the DNA is TGTGCCAGCAGCCCAAACCCGGGACCAGTCTACGAGCAGTACTTC. Amino acid sequence: CASSPNPGPVYEQYF.

This chain uses TRBV18 with TRBJ1-5, with D hard to call. Trimming removed 3 bases from V and 4 bases from J, with 13 bases in between. The CDR3 consists of 15 residues. Per germline, CDR1 KGHSH and CDR2 LQKENI. CDR3 coding DNA: TGTGCCAGCTCACCCGGCGGCGGGCCAAATCAGCCCCAGCATTTT. Protein product: CASSPGGGPNQPQHF. Supplemented by reference TRBV18 and TRBJ1-5, the full variable domain reads NAGVMQNPRHLVRRRGQEARLRCSPMKGHSHVYWYRQLPEEGLKFMVYLQKENIIDESGMPKERFSAEFPKEGPSILRIQQVVRGDSAAYFCASSPGGGPNQPQHFGDGTRLSIL.